This TCR beta chain came from a study of shared clonotypes between healthy human individuals. Data came from immunoSEQ multiplex PCR; TCRdb stores just in-frame clones and leaves some out. The repertoire holds approximately 2.5 million clones, with approximately 93% as singletons. Germline assignment: CDR1 SGHTA and CDR2 FQGTGA. The CDR3 is 13 amino acids. Trimming cost V 4 bases and J 7 bases; bases outside gene matches: 4. Findings of the study overall: Among donors, clonotype sharing was expected to be affected by sequencing depth. The sampled material consisted only of blood, and tissue repertoires are likely to differ.

Worth noting for this clone: Its specificity is unknown. The sample carries other DNA sequences with the same CDR3.

Specimen: naive CD4+ T cells from PBMCs. Subset described: CD45RA+ positively selected. The chain links TRBV7-3 to TRBJ2-1, with TRBD2 matching over 7 bases. This TCR derives from a young man in good health. Some clones in this sample may be carry-over from other donors' samples. The CDR3 DNA reads as TGTGCCAGCAGCTCCCCCGGGGGGAATGAGCAGTTCTTC. Translation gives CASSSPGGNEQFF. Based on the CDR3 plus reference TRBV7-3 and TRBJ2-1, the full variable domain is GAGVSQTPSNKVTEKGKYVELRCDPISGHTALYWYRQSLGQGPEFLIYFQGTGAADDSGLPNDRFFAVRPEGSVSTLKIQRTERGDSAVYLCASSSPGGNEQFFGPGTRLTVL.